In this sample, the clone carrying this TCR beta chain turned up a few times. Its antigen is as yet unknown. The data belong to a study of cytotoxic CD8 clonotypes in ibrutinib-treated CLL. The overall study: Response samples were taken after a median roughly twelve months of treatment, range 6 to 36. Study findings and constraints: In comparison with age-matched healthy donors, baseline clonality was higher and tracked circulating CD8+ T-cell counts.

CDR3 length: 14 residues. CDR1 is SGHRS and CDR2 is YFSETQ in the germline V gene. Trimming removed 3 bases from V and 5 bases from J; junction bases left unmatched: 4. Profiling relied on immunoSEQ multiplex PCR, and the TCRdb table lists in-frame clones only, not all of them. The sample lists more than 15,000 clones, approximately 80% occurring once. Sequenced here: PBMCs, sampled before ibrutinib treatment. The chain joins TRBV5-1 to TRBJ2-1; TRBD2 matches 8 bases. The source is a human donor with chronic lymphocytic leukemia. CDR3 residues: CASSSGTRDNEQFF. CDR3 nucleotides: TGCGCCAGCAGCTCCGGGACTAGGGACAATGAGCAGTTCTTC.